Below are 20 T cell receptor beta chains sequenced from a single sample in a study of blood T cell repertoires in COVID-19. Sequencing was performed with immunoSEQ multiplex PCR; in TCRdb, only in-frame clones are kept and a portion is missing. The data show some 200,000 clones, about 80% seen once. Sequencing was performed on peripheral blood. All receptors come from a human donor with acute or convalescent COVID-19. The donor label of this sample is uncertain.

The chain has TRBV10-1 and TRBJ2-1; the D gene is possibly TRBD1 (5 bases). The germline V and J ends were trimmed by 2 bases and 3 bases, with 8 bases remaining between them. The CDR3 is made up of 14 amino acids. Germline loops: CDR1 WNHNN, CDR2 SYGVQD (reference sequence). This CDR3 reads CASSEQGSYNEQFF. CDR3 DNA: TGCGCCAGCAGTGAGCAGGGCAGCTACAATGAGCAGTTCTTC.

As regards this clone: One end of the junction does not line up with germline, which may come from a read error. The chain links TRBV24-1 to TRBJ2-7; D may be TRBD1 (5 bases). In germline, CDR1 is KGHDR, CDR2 SFDVKD. This CDR3 is 12 amino acids long. For the CDR3, the DNA is TGTGCCACCAGTGATGGGGCAGGCCGTCAAGACTTC. It is translated as CATSDGAGRQDF.

The chain uses TRBV6-2 or TRBV6-3 and TRBJ1-2, with no clear D. The V end lost 3 bases, the J end lost 2 bases, and 10 bases lay between the germline ends. This CDR3 comprises 14 residues. Germline lookup yields CDR1 MNHEY and CDR2 SVGEGT. The CDR3 DNA is TGTGCCAGCAGTTATTTATGGCAAAACTATGGCTACACCTTC. This codes for CASSYLWQNYGYTF.

The chain combines TRBV28 with TRBJ1-6; 8 bases line up with TRBD1. The CDR3 runs to 13 residues. CDR1 MDHEN and CDR2 SYDVKM come from the germline V gene. After removal of 10 bases from V and 10 bases from J, the junction contained 9 bases not matched to a gene. CDR3 sequence reads: CATRTGLGSPLHF. The CDR3 nucleotides read TGTGCCACCCGGACAGGGTTGGGCTCACCCCTCCACTTT.

The V gene is TRBV19, the J gene TRBJ1-1, with 10 bases matching TRBD1. From germline, CDR1 is LNHDA and CDR2 SQIVND (reference sequence). After removal of 5 bases from V and 4 bases from J, the junction contained 10 bases not matched to a gene. This CDR3 is 16 amino acids long. The CDR3 sequence: CASSARQGAGGTEAFF. CDR3 nucleotide sequence: TGTGCCAGTAGTGCCAGACAGGGGGCAGGCGGCACTGAAGCTTTCTTT.

V is TRBV7-9 and J is TRBJ2-3; a weak D match, TRBD2 (5 bases). With 2 bases removed from V and 7 bases from J, the gap between germline ends came to 13 bases. The germline V gene has CDR1 SEHNR and CDR2 FQNEAQ (reference sequence). CDR3 length: 14 amino acids. Here the CDR3 reads CASSLTTTAHTQYF. In DNA form, the CDR3 reads TGTGCCAGCAGCTTAACGACTACGGCCCATACGCAGTATTTT.

The CDR3 here is CSVGQDYEQYF. In DNA, the CDR3 is TGCAGCGTGGGACAGGACTACGAGCAGTACTTC. The genes are TRBV29-1 and TRBJ2-5; 8 bases line up with TRBD1. TRBJ2-7 matches the DNA end more closely, so the J call is doubtful. Germline V gene sequence: CDR1 SQVTM, CDR2 ANQGSEA. The CDR3 is 11 amino acids.

V and J are TRBV27 and TRBJ2-3; D ambiguous. CDR3 length: 14 residues. V was trimmed by 1 base and J by 1 base, leaving 6 bases between them. The V gene's germline CDR1 is MNHEY and CDR2 SMNVEV (reference sequence). This CDR3 reads CASSLYSGTDTQYF. DNA of the CDR3: TGTGCCAGCAGTTTATATTCCGGCACAGATACGCAGTATTTT.

The chain recombines TRBV3-1 (or the pseudogene TRBV3-2) with TRBJ1-1; TRBD1 agrees at 9 bases. Germline V lookup: CDR1 LGHDT, CDR2 YNNKEL (reference sequence). The CDR3 consists of 15 residues. V was clipped by 1 base and J by 1 base; unmatched bases: 1. The CDR3: CASSQGGQGNTEAFF. The CDR3 DNA reads as TGTGCCAGCAGCCAAGGGGGACAGGGGAACACTGAAGCTTTCTTT.

The J gene is TRBJ1-2, the V gene TRBV7-2; TRBD1 aligns across 7 bases. Per germline, CDR1 SGHTA and CDR2 FQGNSA. The CDR3 length is 14 residues. Losses at the gene ends were 2 bases for V and 4 bases for J; bases not matched to a gene: 4. This chain's CDR3 is CASSLSQGGYGYTF. CDR3 sequence (DNA): TGTGCCAGCAGCTTAAGCCAGGGGGGCTATGGCTACACCTTC.

The V and J genes are TRBV18 and TRBJ1-1; D unresolved. The germline V and J ends were trimmed by 6 bases and 1 base, with 6 bases remaining between them. The CDR3 is 12 residues long. Germline V gene sequence: CDR1 KGHSH, CDR2 LQKENI. CDR3 loop: CASSTQNTEAFF. Written as DNA, the CDR3 is TGTGCCAGCTCGACACAGAACACTGAAGCTTTCTTT.

The chain combines TRBV15 with TRBJ2-1, with a tentative D call TRBD1 (5 bases). The V gene lost 8 bases and the J gene lost 0 bases, with 8 bases spanning the gap. The CDR3 is made up of 13 amino acids. Germline lookup yields CDR1 LNHNV and CDR2 YYDKDF (reference sequence). The CDR3 spells CATGADSYNEQFF. The CDR3 coding sequence is TGTGCCACCGGGGCGGACTCCTACAATGAGCAGTTCTTC.

The chain employs TRBV5-1 and TRBJ1-5; unclear D gene. In germline, CDR1 is SGHRS, CDR2 YFSETQ. The CDR3 is made up of 15 amino acids. V dropped 4 bases and J dropped 5 bases, with 16 bases sitting between them. The CDR3 protein is CASSPPNGVDQPQHF. The CDR3 bases are TGCGCCAGCAGCCCCCCGAATGGAGTAGATCAGCCCCAGCATTTT.

This clone was counted only a few times. The V call is TRBV27, the J call TRBJ2-3; 13 bases align to TRBD2. Germline V gene lookup returns CDR1 MNHEY and CDR2 SMNVEV (reference sequence). After removal of 5 bases from V and 5 bases from J, the junction contained 4 bases not matched to a gene. This CDR3 is built from 15 residues. For the CDR3, the DNA is TGTGCCAGCAGTCCACGGACTAGCGGGAGAGATACGCAGTATTTT. Amino acids: CASSPRTSGRDTQYF.

V and J are TRBV5-1 and TRBJ2-2, with 9 bases fitting TRBD2. Germline assignment: CDR1 SGHRS and CDR2 YFSETQ. Trimming cost V 5 bases and J 4 bases; bases outside gene matches: 6. The CDR3 length is 15 residues. The CDR3 protein is CASSASGMVTGELFF. CDR3 nucleotides: TGCGCCAGCAGTGCTAGCGGGATGGTCACCGGGGAGCTGTTTTTT. Looking up the rest from reference TRBV5-1 and TRBJ2-2 gives the full variable domain: KAGVTQTPRYLIKTRGQQVTLSCSPISGHRSVSWYQQTPGQGLQFLFEYFSETQRNKGNFPGRFSGRQFSNSRSEMNVSTLELGDSALYLCASSASGMVTGELFFGEGSRLTVL.

This chain links TRBV27 with TRBJ2-5, with 7 bases matching TRBD1. J was trimmed by 2 bases and V by 4 bases; bases with no gene match: 7. The CDR3 has 15 amino acids. Looked up from germline, CDR1 is MNHEY and CDR2 is SMNVEV (reference sequence). The CDR3 DNA is TGTGCCAGCAGTTCGGGGACAGATGTACAAGAGACCCAGTACTTC. Protein sequence: CASSSGTDVQETQYF.

This chain connects TRBV30 to TRBJ2-2, with 8 bases lining up with TRBD1. V lost 3 bases to trimming and J lost 4 bases; unmatched junction nucleotides: 4. Germline loops: CDR1 GTSNPN, CDR2 SVGIG (reference sequence). CDR3 length: 14 residues. CDR3 in amino acids: CAWRKGQATGELFF. The CDR3 nucleotides are TGTGCCTGGAGGAAGGGACAGGCCACCGGGGAGCTGTTTTTT.

The rearrangement links TRBV18 to TRBJ2-1; 14 bases align to TRBD2. Germline CDR1 is KGHSH and CDR2 is LQKENI. The CDR3 covers 15 residues. V was pared by 3 bases and J by 10 bases, with 5 bases of the junction left unmatched. CDR3 region: CASSPGLAGVPEQFF. The CDR3 coding sequence is TGTGCCAGCTCACCGGGACTAGCGGGAGTTCCCGAGCAGTTCTTC.

The V and J genes are TRBV5-1 and TRBJ2-6, with 8 bases aligning to TRBD1. Germline CDR1 and CDR2: SGHRS and YFSETQ. This CDR3 has 18 amino acids. With 0 bases clipped from V and 0 bases from J, the junction kept 5 bases outside the gene matches. The CDR3 loop reads CASSLAGTGTSGANVLTF. The CDR3 DNA follows: TGCGCCAGCAGCTTGGCCGGGACAGGTACCTCTGGGGCCAACGTCCTGACTTTC.

CDR3 region: CASSLAKGGELFF. The DNA for the CDR3 is TGTGCCAGCAGCTTAGCGAAAGGCGGGGAACTGTTTTTT. The chain recombines TRBV7-9 with TRBJ1-4; D is uncertain. The CDR3 is 13 residues long. V lost 0 bases, J lost 12 bases, and 11 bases lay in between. Germline V gene data show CDR1 as SEHNR and CDR2 as FQNEAQ (reference sequence).